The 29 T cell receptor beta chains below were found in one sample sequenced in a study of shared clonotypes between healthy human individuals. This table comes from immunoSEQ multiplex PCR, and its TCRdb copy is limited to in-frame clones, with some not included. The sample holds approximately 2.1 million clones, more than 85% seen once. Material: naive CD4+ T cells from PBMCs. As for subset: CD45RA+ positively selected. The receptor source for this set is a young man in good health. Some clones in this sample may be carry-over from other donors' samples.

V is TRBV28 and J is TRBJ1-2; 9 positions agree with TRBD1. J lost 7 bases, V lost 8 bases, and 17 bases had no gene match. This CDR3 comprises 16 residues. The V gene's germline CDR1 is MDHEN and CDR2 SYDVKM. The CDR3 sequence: CASGTGTGFVSGGYTF. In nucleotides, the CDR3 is TGTGCCAGCGGGACCGGGACAGGGTTTGTTAGCGGTGGCTACACCTTC.

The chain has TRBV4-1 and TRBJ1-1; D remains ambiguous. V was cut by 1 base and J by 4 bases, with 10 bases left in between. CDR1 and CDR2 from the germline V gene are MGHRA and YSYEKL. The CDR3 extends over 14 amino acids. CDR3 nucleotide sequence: TGCGCCAGCAGCCAAGTCGACGGGAGCACTGAAGCTTTCTTT. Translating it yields CASSQVDGSTEAFF.

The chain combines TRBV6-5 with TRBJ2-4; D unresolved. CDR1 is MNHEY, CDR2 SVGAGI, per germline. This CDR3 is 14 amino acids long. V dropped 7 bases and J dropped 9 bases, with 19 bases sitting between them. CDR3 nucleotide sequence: TGTGCCAGCACTCCCAGTTCAAGTGGTAGCATTCAGTACTTC. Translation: CASTPSSSGSIQYF.

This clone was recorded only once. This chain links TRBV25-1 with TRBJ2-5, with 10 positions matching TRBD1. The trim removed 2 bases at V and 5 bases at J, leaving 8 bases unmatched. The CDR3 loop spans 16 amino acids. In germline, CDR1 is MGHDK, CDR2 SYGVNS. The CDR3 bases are TGTGCCAGCAGTGAACTGACAGGGGGCGGAGGGGAGACCCAGTACTTC. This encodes CASSELTGGGGETQYF.

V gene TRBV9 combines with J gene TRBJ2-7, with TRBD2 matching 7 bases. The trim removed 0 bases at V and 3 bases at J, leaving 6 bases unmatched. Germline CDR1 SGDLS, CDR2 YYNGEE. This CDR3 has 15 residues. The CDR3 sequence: CASSVEAGMIYEQYF. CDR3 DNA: TGTGCCAGCAGCGTAGAAGCGGGAATGATCTACGAGCAGTACTTC. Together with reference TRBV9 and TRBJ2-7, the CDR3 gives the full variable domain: DSGVTQTPKHLITATGQRVTLRCSPRSGDLSVYWYQQSLDQGLQFLIQYYNGEERAKGNILERFSAQQFPDLHSELNLSSLELGDSALYFCASSVEAGMIYEQYFGPGTRLTVT.

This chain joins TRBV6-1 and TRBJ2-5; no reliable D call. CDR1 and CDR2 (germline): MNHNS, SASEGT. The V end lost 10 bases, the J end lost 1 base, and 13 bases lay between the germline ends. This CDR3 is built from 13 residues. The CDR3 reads CATTLRVQETQYF. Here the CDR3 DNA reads TGTGCCACCACACTTAGGGTCCAAGAGACCCAGTACTTC.

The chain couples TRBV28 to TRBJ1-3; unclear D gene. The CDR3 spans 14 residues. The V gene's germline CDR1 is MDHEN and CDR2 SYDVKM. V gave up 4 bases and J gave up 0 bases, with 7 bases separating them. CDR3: CASSSRTSGNTIYF. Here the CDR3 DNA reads TGTGCCAGCAGTTCAAGGACCTCTGGAAACACCATATATTTT.

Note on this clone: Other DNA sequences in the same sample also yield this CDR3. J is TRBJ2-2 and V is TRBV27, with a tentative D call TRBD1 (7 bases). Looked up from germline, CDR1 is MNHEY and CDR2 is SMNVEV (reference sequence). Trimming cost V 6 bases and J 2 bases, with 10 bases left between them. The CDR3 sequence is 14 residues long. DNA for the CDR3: TGTGCCAGCAGGCGGGACAGAAACACCGGGGAGCTGTTTTTT. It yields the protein CASRRDRNTGELFF.

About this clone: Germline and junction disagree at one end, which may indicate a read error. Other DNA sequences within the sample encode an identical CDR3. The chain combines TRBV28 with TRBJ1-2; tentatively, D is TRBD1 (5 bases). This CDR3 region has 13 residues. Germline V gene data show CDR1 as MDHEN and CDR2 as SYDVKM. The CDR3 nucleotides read TGTGCCAGCAGTTTATCGGGTGACAGTGGCTATACCTTC. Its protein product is CASSLSGDSGYTF.

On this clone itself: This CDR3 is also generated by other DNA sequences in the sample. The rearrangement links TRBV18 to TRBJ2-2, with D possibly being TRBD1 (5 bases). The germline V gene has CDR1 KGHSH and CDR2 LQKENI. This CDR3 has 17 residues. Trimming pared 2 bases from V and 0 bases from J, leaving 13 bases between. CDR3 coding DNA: TGTGCCAGCTCACCAAACAGGCAGGGCCCGAACACCGGGGAGCTGTTTTTT. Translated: CASSPNRQGPNTGELFF.

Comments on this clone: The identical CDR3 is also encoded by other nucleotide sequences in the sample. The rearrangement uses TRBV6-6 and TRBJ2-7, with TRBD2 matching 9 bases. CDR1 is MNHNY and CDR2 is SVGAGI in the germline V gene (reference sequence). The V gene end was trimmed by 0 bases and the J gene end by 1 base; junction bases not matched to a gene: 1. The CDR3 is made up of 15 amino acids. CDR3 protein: CASSYSTSGSYEQYF. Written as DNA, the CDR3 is TGTGCCAGCAGTTACTCGACTAGCGGTTCCTACGAGCAGTACTTC.

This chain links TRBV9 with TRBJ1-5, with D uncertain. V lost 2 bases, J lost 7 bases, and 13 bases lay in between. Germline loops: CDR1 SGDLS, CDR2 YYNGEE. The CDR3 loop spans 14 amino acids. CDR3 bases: TGTGCCAGCAGCGTGGAGGGCACCCAGCAGCCCCAGCATTTT. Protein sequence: CASSVEGTQQPQHF. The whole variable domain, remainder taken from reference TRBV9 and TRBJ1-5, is DSGVTQTPKHLITATGQRVTLRCSPRSGDLSVYWYQQSLDQGLQFLIQYYNGEERAKGNILERFSAQQFPDLHSELNLSSLELGDSALYFCASSVEGTQQPQHFGDGTRLSIL.

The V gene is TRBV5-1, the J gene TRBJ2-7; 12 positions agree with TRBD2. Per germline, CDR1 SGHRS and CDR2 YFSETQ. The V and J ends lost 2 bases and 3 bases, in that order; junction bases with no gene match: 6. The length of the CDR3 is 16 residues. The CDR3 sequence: CASSLTRTSGDYEQYF. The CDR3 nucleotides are TGCGCCAGCAGCTTAACTAGGACTAGCGGGGACTACGAGCAGTACTTC.

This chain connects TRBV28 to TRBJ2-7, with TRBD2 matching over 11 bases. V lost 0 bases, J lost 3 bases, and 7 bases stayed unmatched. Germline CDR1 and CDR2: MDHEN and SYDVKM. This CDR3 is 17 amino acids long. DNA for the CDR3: TGTGCCAGCAGTTTATGGGGCCTAGCGGGGGGAAGCTACGAGCAGTACTTC. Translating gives CASSLWGLAGGSYEQYF.

The CDR3 spells CASSPRGGSSTDTQYF. The CDR3 DNA reads as TGTGCCAGCAGCCCACGGGGCGGATCTAGCACAGATACGCAGTATTTT. The rearrangement links TRBV7-6 to TRBJ2-3; either TRBD1 or TRBD2 may supply D (5 bases each). Germline assignment: CDR1 SGHVS and CDR2 FNYEAQ. V lost 5 bases to trimming and J lost 0 bases, with 15 bases between them. The CDR3 is 16 residues long.

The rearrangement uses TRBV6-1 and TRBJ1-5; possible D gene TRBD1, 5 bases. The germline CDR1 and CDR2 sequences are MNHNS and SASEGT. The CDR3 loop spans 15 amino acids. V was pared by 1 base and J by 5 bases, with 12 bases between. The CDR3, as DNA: TGTGCCAGCAGTGAAGGGGGTTTAGGGGATCAGCCCCAGCATTTT. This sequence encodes CASSEGGLGDQPQHF.

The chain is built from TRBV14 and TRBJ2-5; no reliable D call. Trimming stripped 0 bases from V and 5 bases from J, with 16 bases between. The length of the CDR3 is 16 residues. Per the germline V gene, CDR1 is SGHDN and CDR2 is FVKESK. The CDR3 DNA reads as TGTGCCAGCAGCCAAGATGGTAGTAGCAAGAGGGAGACCCAGTACTTC. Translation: CASSQDGSSKRETQYF. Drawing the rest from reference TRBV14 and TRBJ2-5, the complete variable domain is EAGVTQFPSHSVIEKGQTVTLRCDPISGHDNLYWYRRVMGKEIKFLLHFVKESKQDESGMPNNRFLAERTGGTYSTLKVQPAELEDSGVYFCASSQDGSSKRETQYFGPGTRLLVL.

In nucleotides, the CDR3 is TGCGCCAGCAGCTTGGTCGGACTAGGGAGGACAGATACGCAGTATTTT. Amino acids: CASSLVGLGRTDTQYF. The chain recombines TRBV5-1 with TRBJ2-3, with 7 positions matching TRBD2. CDR1 SGHRS and CDR2 YFSETQ come from the germline V gene. The CDR3 consists of 16 residues. J lost 3 bases, V lost 0 bases, and 7 bases had no gene match.

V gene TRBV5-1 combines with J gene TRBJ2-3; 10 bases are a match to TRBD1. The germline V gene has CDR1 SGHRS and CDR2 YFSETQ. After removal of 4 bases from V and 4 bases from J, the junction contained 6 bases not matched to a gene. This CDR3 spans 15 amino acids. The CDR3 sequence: CASSPGTGDADTQYF. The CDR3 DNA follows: TGCGCCAGCAGCCCAGGGACAGGGGACGCAGATACGCAGTATTTT. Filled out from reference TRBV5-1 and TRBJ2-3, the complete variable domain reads KAGVTQTPRYLIKTRGQQVTLSCSPISGHRSVSWYQQTPGQGLQFLFEYFSETQRNKGNFPGRFSGRQFSNSRSEMNVSTLELGDSALYLCASSPGTGDADTQYFGPGTRLTVL.

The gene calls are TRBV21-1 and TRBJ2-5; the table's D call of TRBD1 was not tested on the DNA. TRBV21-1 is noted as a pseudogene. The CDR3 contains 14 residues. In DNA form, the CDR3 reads TGTGCCAGCAGCAACCGACAGGATGAAGAGACCCAGTACTTC. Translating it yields CASSNRQDEETQYF.

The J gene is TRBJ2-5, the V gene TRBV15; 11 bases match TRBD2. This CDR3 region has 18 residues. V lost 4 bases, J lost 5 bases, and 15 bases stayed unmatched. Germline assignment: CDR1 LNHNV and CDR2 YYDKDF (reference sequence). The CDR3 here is CATSMREDSSGRRETQYF. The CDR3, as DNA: TGTGCCACCAGCATGAGGGAGGACTCTAGCGGGAGGCGGGAGACCCAGTACTTC.

The CDR3 is CASNRRLSGTDTQYF. CDR3 nucleotides: TGTGCCAGCAACCGGAGACTTTCCGGCACAGATACGCAGTATTTT. The chain employs TRBV27 and TRBJ2-3; D uncertain. V lost 7 bases and J lost 1, with 15 bases in between. This CDR3 contains 15 residues. Germline-derived CDR1 and CDR2 are MNHEY and SMNVEV (reference sequence).

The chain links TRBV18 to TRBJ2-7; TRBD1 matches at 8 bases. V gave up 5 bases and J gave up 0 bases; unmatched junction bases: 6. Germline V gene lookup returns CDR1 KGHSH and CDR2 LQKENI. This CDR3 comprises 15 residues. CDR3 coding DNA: TGTGCCAGCTCATCAATGACAGGGGTCTCCTACGAGCAGTACTTC. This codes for CASSSMTGVSYEQYF.

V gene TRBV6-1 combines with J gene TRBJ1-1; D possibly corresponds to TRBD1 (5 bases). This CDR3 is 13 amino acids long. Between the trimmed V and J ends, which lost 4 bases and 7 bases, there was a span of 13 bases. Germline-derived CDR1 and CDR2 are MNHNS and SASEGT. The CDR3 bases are TGTGCCAGCAGTGGCTCACCCGGGGGTGAAGCTTTCTTT. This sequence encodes CASSGSPGGEAFF.

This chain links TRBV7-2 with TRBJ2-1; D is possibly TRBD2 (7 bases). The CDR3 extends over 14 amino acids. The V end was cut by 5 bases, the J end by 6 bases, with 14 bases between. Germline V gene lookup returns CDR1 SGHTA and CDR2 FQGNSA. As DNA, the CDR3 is TGTGCCAGCAGCCCCGGACTAGGGGGCAATGAGCAGTTCTTC. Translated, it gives CASSPGLGGNEQFF.

The CDR3 sequence is CASSIRAGNTEAFF. The DNA of the CDR3 is TGCGCCAGCAGCATTAGGGCTGGGAACACTGAAGCTTTCTTT. This chain uses TRBV5-1 with TRBJ1-1, with D hard to call. CDR1 is SGHRS, CDR2 YFSETQ, per germline. The CDR3 totals 14 residues. V lost 4 bases to trimming and J lost 1 base, with 11 bases between them. The whole variable domain, remainder taken from reference TRBV5-1 and TRBJ1-1, is KAGVTQTPRYLIKTRGQQVTLSCSPISGHRSVSWYQQTPGQGLQFLFEYFSETQRNKGNFPGRFSGRQFSNSRSEMNVSTLELGDSALYLCASSIRAGNTEAFFGQGTRLTVV.

The CDR3: CASSLRLAAVKDTQYF. CDR3 coding DNA: TGTGCCAGCAGCTTACGGTTGGCGGCAGTGAAAGACACGCAGTATTTT. V and J are TRBV11-2 and TRBJ2-3; D ambiguous. The ends were cut back, 2 bases at V and 9 bases at J, with 21 bases in the middle. The CDR3 sequence is 16 residues long. Germline CDR1 and CDR2: SGHAT and FQNNGV.

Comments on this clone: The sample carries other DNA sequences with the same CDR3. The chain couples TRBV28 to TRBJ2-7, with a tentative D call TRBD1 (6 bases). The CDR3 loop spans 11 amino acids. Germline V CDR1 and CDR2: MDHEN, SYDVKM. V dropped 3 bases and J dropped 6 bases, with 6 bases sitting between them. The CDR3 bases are TGTGCCAGCAGTTTGACAGGCGAGCAGTACTTC. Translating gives CASSLTGEQYF.

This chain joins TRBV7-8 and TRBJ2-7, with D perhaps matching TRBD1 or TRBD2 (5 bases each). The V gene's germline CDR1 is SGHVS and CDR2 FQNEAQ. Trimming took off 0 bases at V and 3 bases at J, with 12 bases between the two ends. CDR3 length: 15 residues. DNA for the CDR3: TGTGCCAGCAGCTTAGCGCAGGGACCCTTCTACGAGCAGTACTTC. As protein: CASSLAQGPFYEQYF. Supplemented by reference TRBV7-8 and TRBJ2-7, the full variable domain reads GAGVSQSPRYKVAKRGQDVALRCDPISGHVSLFWYQQALGQGPEFLTYFQNEAQLDKSGLPSDRFFAERPEGSVSTLKIQRTQQEDSAVYLCASSLAQGPFYEQYFGPGTRLTVT.